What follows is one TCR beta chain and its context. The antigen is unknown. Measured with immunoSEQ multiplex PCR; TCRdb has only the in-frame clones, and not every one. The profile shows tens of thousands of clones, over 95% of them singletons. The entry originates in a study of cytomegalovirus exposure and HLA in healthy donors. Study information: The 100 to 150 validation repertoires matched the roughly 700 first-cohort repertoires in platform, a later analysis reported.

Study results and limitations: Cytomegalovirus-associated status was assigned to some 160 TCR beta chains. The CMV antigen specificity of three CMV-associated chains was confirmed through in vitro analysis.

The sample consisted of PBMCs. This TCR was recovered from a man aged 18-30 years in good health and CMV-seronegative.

The CDR3 is CASRATGSYEQYF. Here the CDR3 DNA reads TGTGCCAGCAGGGCGACAGGGTCCTACGAGCAGTACTTC. The chain carries TRBV27 and TRBJ2-7; 7 nucleotides line up with TRBD1. The V gene end was trimmed by 6 bases and the J gene end by 1 base; junction bases not matched to a gene: 3. CDR1 is MNHEY and CDR2 is SMNVEV in the germline V gene (reference sequence). The CDR3 extends over 13 amino acids.